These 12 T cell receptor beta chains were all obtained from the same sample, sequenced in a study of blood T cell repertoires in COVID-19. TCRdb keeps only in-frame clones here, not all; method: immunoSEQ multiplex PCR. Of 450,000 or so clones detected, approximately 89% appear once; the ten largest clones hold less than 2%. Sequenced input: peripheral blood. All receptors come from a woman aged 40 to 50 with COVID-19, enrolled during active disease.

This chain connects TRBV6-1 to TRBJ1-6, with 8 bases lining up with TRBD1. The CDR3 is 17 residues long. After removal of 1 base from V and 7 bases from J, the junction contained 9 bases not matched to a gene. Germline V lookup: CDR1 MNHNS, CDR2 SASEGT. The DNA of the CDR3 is TGTGCCAGCAGTGAAGTCGAGACAGGGGTTCAGAATTCACCCCTCCACTTT. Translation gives CASSEVETGVQNSPLHF.

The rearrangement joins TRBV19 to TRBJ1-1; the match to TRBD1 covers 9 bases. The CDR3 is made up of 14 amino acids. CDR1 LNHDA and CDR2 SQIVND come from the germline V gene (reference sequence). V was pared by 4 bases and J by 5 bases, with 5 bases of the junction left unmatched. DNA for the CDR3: TGTGCCAGTAGTAGACAGGGGGTCGGAACTGAAGCTTTCTTT. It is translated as CASSRQGVGTEAFF.

The CDR3 region has the DNA TGTGCCAGCTCACCACGGCCAAAATCTGGAAACACCATATATTTT. Residues: CASSPRPKSGNTIYF. The rearrangement uses TRBV18 and TRBJ1-3, with D unclear. CDR1 KGHSH and CDR2 LQKENI come from the germline V gene. The length of the CDR3 is 15 residues. Deletions cut 1 base from V and 1 base from J, with 8 bases between.

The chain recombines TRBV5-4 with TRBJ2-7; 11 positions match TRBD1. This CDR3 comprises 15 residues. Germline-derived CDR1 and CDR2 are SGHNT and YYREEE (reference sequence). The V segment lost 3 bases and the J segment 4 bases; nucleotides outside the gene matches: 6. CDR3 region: CASSSGTGGAYEQYF. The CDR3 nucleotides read TGTGCCAGCAGCTCCGGGACAGGGGGAGCTTACGAGCAGTACTTC.

The CDR3 coding sequence is TGTGCCAGCAGCCCGCAGGGTTTCCGAGAGACCCAGTACTTC. Translating it yields CASSPQGFRETQYF. V is TRBV11-2 and J is TRBJ2-5; D possibly corresponds to TRBD1 (5 bases). Germline V gives CDR1 SGHAT, CDR2 FQNNGV. This CDR3 has 14 residues. Trimming left V 5 bases short and J 4 bases short, with 14 bases between.

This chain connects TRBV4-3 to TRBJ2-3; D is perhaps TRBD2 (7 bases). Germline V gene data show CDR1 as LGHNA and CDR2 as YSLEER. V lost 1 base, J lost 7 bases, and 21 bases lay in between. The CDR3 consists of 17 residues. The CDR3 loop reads CASSQVGGGRPGNTQYF. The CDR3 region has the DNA TGCGCCAGCAGCCAAGTAGGGGGGGGCCGTCCCGGGAATACGCAGTATTTT.

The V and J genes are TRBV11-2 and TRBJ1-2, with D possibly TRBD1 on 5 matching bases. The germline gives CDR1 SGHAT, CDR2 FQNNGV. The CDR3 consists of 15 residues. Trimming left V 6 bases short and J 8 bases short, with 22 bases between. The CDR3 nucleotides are TGTGCCAGCAGTTCTTATGACAGTCCGATCTTCGGCTACACCTTC. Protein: CASSSYDSPIFGYTF. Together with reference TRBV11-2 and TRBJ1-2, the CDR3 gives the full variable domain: EAGVAQSPRYKIIEKRQSVAFWCNPISGHATLYWYQQILGQGPKLLIQFQNNGVVDDSQLPKDRFSAERLKGVDSTLKIQPAKLEDSAVYLCASSSYDSPIFGYTFGSGTRLTVV.

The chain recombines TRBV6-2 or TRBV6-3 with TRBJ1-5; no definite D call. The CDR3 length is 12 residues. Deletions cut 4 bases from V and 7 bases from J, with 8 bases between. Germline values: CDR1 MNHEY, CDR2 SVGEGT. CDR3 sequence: CASSFGAQPQHF. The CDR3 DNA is TGTGCCAGCAGTTTTGGAGCCCAGCCCCAGCATTTT.

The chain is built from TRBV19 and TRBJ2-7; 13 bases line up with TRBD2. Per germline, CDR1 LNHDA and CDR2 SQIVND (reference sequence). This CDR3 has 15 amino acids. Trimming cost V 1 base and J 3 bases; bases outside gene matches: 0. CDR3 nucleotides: TGTGCCAGTAGTATAGGACTAGCGGGAGGCTACGAGCAGTACTTC. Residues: CASSIGLAGGYEQYF.

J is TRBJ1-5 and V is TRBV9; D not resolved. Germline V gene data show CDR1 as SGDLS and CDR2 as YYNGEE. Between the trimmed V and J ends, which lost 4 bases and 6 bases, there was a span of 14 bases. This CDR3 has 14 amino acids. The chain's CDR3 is CASSPQRSGQPQHF. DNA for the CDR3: TGTGCCAGCAGCCCTCAGAGGAGCGGTCAGCCCCAGCATTTT.

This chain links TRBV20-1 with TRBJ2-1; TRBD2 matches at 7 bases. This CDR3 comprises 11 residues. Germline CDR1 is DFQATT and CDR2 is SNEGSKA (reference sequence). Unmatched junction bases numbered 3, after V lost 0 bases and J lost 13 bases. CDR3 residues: CSAREREAQFF. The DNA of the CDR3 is TGCAGTGCTAGAGAACGGGAGGCCCAGTTCTTC.

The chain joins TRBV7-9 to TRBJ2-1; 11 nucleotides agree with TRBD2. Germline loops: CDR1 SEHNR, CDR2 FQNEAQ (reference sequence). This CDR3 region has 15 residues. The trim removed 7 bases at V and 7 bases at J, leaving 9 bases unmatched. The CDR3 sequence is CASTPLAGVLNEQFF. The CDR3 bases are TGTGCCAGCACCCCACTAGCGGGAGTTCTAAATGAGCAGTTCTTC.